This T cell receptor (beta chain) was retrieved from a study of control samples from healthy donors and cancer patients. With 2 bases removed from V and 5 bases from J, the gap between germline ends came to 10 bases. The CDR3 runs to 14 residues. Germline assignment: CDR1 LGHDT and CDR2 YNNKEL (reference sequence). Assay: immunoSEQ multiplex PCR; the TCRdb copy retains only in-frame clones and omits some. Among 160,000 or so clones listed, 93% were seen once. The V gene is TRBV3-1 (or the pseudogene TRBV3-2), the J gene TRBJ2-1, with no clear D. The receptor was derived from a man aged 45-60 years in good health. Sequencing was carried out using blood. The CDR3 loop reads CASSQLRRNNEQFF. For the CDR3, the DNA is TGTGCCAGCAGCCAACTGCGGAGAAACAATGAGCAGTTCTTC.